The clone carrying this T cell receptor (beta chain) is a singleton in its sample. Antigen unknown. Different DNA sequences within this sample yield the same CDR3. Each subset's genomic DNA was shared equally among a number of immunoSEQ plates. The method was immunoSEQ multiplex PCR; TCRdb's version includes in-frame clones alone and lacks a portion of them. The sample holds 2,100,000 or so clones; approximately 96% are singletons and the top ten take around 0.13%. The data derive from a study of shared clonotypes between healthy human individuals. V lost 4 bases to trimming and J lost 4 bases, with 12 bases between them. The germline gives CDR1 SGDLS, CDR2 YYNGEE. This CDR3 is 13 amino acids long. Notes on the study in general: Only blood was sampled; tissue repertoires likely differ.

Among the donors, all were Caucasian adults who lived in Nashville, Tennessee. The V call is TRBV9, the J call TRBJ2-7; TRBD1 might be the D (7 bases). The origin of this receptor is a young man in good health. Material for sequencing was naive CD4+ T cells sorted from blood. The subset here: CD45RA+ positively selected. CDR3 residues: CASSPGGSYEQYF. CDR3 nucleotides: TGTGCCAGCAGCCCAGGGGGGAGTTACGAGCAGTACTTC.